This TCR beta chain originates from a study of blood T cell repertoires in COVID-19. The wider study: T cells, B-cell-depleted T cells, or PBMCs provided the cDNA or gDNA that served as material.

Sequenced by immunoSEQ multiplex PCR; TCRdb stores in-frame clones only, minus some. The sample contains 130,000 to 150,000 clones, 65% to 90% of which appear only once. This clonotype was sampled from a man in his sixties with active or convalescent COVID-19. Input material: peripheral blood.

CDR3 protein: CASSLTGVGGYTF. The CDR3 DNA reads as TGTGCCAGCAGCTTGACAGGGGTTGGTGGCTACACCTTC. V and J are TRBV7-9 and TRBJ1-2, with 8 bases fitting TRBD1. Looked up from germline, CDR1 is SEHNR and CDR2 is FQNEAQ (reference sequence). V was clipped by 3 bases and J by 7 bases; unmatched bases: 4. The CDR3 runs to 13 residues.